These 8 T cell receptor beta chains share one sample of origin, sequenced in a study of graft-versus-host responses after intestinal transplantation. Measured with immunoSEQ multiplex PCR; TCRdb has only the in-frame clones, and not every one. The sample records about 90,000 clones, about nine tenths being singletons. These TCRs are of unknown antigen specificity. Material: unstimulated CD4+ T cells sorted from spleen or lymph node cells, obtained before intestinal transplant. These receptor sequences come from a human donor who received an intestinal transplant.

The chain has TRBV27 and TRBJ1-3; no firm D call. Germline CDR1 is MNHEY and CDR2 is SMNVEV (reference sequence). Trimming cost V 2 bases and J 0 bases, with 2 bases left between them. The length of the CDR3 is 13 residues. This CDR3 is CASSLHSGNTIYF. For the CDR3, the DNA is TGTGCCAGCAGTTTACACTCTGGAAACACCATATATTTT.

The chain joins TRBV19 to TRBJ2-1; 12 nucleotides agree with TRBD2. With V trimmed by 7 bases and J by 5 bases, 9 bases remained unmatched. CDR3 size: 16 residues. Germline V gene lookup returns CDR1 LNHDA and CDR2 SQIVND (reference sequence). The CDR3 here is CASMPVGTSGHNEQFF. The CDR3 bases are TGTGCCAGTATGCCGGTGGGGACTAGCGGGCACAATGAGCAGTTCTTC.

The chain uses TRBV2 and TRBJ1-5; 7 bases line up with TRBD1. Trimming at V came to 7 bases and at J to 5 bases, leaving 8 bases not matched to a gene. This CDR3 contains 14 residues. Germline assignment: CDR1 SNHLY and CDR2 FYNNEI. DNA for the CDR3: TGTGCCAGCAATCTCCTTGACAGGGATCAGCCCCAGCATTTT. It yields the protein CASNLLDRDQPQHF.

CDR3 DNA: TGTGCCAGCTCACCAGTGTCAACTAATGAAAAACTGTTTTTT. Its protein product is CASSPVSTNEKLFF. The V call is TRBV18, the J call TRBJ1-4; D not resolved. The ends were cut back, 2 bases at V and 0 bases at J, with 4 bases in the middle. This CDR3 comprises 14 residues. Germline-derived CDR1 and CDR2 are KGHSH and LQKENI.

The chain has TRBV9 and TRBJ2-5, with D possibly being TRBD2 (6 bases). This CDR3 spans 17 amino acids. Germline CDR1 and CDR2: SGDLS and YYNGEE. V shed 0 bases and J shed 4 bases, with 19 bases lying between them. CDR3 sequence (DNA): TGTGCCAGCAGCGTAGGACTAGAGTCCCGGAGCCGAGAGACCCAGTACTTC. The encoded protein is CASSVGLESRSRETQYF.

This chain links TRBV7-2 with TRBJ2-1, with 9 bases that match TRBD2. CDR1 is SGHTA and CDR2 is FQGNSA in the germline V gene. The CDR3 totals 15 residues. With V trimmed by 3 bases and J by 4 bases, 4 bases remained unmatched. CDR3 DNA: TGTGCCAGCAGCTTCCTAGCGGGAAGATACAATGAGCAGTTCTTC. Its translation is CASSFLAGRYNEQFF. The full variable domain, in which reference TRBV7-2 and TRBJ2-1 provide the parts outside the CDR3, is GAGVSQSPSNKVTEKGKDVELRCDPISGHTALYWYRQSLGQGLEFLIYFQGNSAPDKSGLPSDRFSAERTGGSVSTLTIQRTQQEDSAVYLCASSFLAGRYNEQFFGPGTRLTVL.

The chain is built from TRBV5-4 and TRBJ1-3, with 7 nucleotides matching TRBD1. V shed 4 bases and J 4 bases; nucleotides not matched to a gene: 8. Per the germline V gene, CDR1 is SGHNT and CDR2 is YYREEE (reference sequence). This CDR3 comprises 15 residues. CDR3 coding DNA: TGTGCCAGCAGCCTTCGACAGGGACCCGGAAACACCATATATTTT. Protein product: CASSLRQGPGNTIYF.

V and J are TRBV6-1 and TRBJ2-5; D gene uncertain. Germline V gene data show CDR1 as MNHNS and CDR2 as SASEGT. The ends were cut back, 3 bases at V and 8 bases at J, with 13 bases in the middle. The CDR3 extends over 13 amino acids. CDR3 sequence reads: CASSDTRPDTQYF. The CDR3 DNA follows: TGTGCCAGCAGTGATACCCGACCTGATACCCAGTACTTC.